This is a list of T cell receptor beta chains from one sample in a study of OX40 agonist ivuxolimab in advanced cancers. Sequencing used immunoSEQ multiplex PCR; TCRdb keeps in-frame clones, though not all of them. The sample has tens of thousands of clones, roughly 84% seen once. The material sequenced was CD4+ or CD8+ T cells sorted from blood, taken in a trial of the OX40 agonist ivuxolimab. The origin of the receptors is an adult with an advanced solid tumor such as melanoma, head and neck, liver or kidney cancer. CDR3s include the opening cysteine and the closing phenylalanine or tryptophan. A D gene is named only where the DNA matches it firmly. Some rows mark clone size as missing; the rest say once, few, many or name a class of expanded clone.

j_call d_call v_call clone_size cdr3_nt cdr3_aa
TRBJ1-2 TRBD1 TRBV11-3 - TGTGCCAGCAGCTTGGCAGGGGGGGCGAACTATGGCTACACCTTC CASSLAGGANYGYTF
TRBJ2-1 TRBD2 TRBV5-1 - TGCGCCAGCAGCAGGACTAGCGGGCAACCAGGGGGTGAGCAGTTCTTC CASSRTSGQPGGEQFF
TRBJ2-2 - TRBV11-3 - TGTGCCAGCAGCTTAGCTGGGACCGGGGAGCTGTTTTTT CASSLAGTGELFF
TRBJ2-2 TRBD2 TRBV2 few TGTGCCAGCAGCGTGGGACTAGCGGGAAGGACCGGGGAGCTGTTTTTT CASSVGLAGRTGELFF
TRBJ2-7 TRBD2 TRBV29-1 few TGCAGCGTTGTACTCGCTAGCGGGAGCCACGAGCAGTACTTC CSVVLASGSHEQYF
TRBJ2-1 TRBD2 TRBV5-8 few TGTGCCAGCAGCTTGCGCGGGAGGTCAAGGGAGCAGTTCTTC CASSLRGRSREQFF
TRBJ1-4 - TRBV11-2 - TGTGCCAGCAGCTTAGCCCAGTTGAGTCAAAAACTGTTTTTT CASSLAQLSQKLFF
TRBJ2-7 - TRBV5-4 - TGTGCCAGCAGCTCAGGGGGAGGGGGGACAGGCTCCTACGAGCAGTACTTC CASSSGGGGTGSYEQYF
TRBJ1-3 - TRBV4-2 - TGTGCCAGCAGCCGCGATCCAGGCTCTGGAAACACCATATATTTT CASSRDPGSGNTIYF
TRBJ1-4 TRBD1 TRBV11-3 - TGTGCCAGCAGTCGACAGGGGCATGAAAAACTGTTTTTT CASSRQGHEKLFF
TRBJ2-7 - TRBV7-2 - TGTGCCAGCAGCTTAGAGGACCCCTCCTACGAGCAGTACTTC CASSLEDPSYEQYF
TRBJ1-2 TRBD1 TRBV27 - TGTGCCAGCAGTTTGATCCCGACAGGGCGCTATGGCTACACCTTC CASSLIPTGRYGYTF
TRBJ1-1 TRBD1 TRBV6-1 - TGTGCCAGCATTTGGGACAGGGGGAACACTGAAGCTTTCTTT CASIWDRGNTEAFF
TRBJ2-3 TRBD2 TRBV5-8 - TGTGCCAGCAGCTTGGGCGGGAGTGGAGCAGATACGCAGTATTTT CASSLGGSGADTQYF
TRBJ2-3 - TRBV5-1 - TGCGCCAGCAGCTTTCAGGTGGCGGGAGATACGCAGTATTTT CASSFQVAGDTQYF
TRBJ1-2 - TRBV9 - TGTGCCAGCAGCGTAGTTCAATCCGGGGTGGGTAACACCTTC CASSVVQSGVGNTF
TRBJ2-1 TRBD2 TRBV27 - TGTGCCAGCAGTTTACGAATCAAGCGGGAGGGCCGCAATGAGCAGTTCTTC CASSLRIKREGRNEQFF
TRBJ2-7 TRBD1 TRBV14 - TGTGCCAGCAGCCGCCCACTTGACAGGGGTGAGCAGTACTTC CASSRPLDRGEQYF
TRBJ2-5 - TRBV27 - TGTGCCAGCAGTTTAGACCACCAAGAGACCCAGTACTTC CASSLDHQETQYF
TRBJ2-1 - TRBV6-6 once TGTGCCAGCGGACCCCTCACCTACAATGAGCAGTTCTTC CASGPLTYNEQFF
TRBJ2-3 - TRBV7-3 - TGTGCCAGCAGCTTCAACCTACTAGACACGCAGTATTTT CASSFNLLDTQYF
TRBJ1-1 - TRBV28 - TGTGCCAGCAGTTTAAGGGACATGAACACTGAAGCTTTCTTT CASSLRDMNTEAFF
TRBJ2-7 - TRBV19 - TGTGCCAGTAGTATACGGGCCGGGGTTCCCCTCTACGAGCAGTACTTC CASSIRAGVPLYEQYF
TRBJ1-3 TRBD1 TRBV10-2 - TGCGCCAGCAGCAGACAGGGCGACTCTGGAAACACCATATATTTT CASSRQGDSGNTIYF
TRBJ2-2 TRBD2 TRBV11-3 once TGTGCCAGCAGCTTATTGGCGGGAGTCGACACCGGGGAGCTGTTTTTT CASSLLAGVDTGELFF
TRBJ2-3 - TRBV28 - TGTGCCAGCAGTCGCCTGGACAGAAGCACAGATACGCAGTATTTT CASSRLDRSTDTQYF
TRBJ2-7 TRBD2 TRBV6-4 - TGTGCCAGCAGAACACTAGCGGGAGGGCTCTTCGAGCAGTACTTC CASRTLAGGLFEQYF
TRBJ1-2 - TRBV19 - TGTGCCAGTAATCCGAGGGTTGGTAACTATGGCTACACCTTC CASNPRVGNYGYTF
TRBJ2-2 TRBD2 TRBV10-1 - TGCGCCAGCAGTGAAGGTTCTAGCGGGAGCGCTGGGGAGCTGTTTTTT CASSEGSSGSAGELFF
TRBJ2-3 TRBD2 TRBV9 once TGTGCCAGCAGCGTAAAGCCGGGGGTACTAGCGGGCGTTAGCACAGATACGCAGTATTTT CASSVKPGVLAGVSTDTQYF
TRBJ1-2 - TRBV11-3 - TGTGCCAGCAGCTTAAATTTCGGCAGAAATAACTATGGCTACACCTTC CASSLNFGRNNYGYTF
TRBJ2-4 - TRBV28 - TGTGCCAGCAGTTTACCTCAGGGGATAAACATTCAGTACTTC CASSLPQGINIQYF
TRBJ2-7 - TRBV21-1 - TGTGCCAGCAGCAAACGACAGGCCAGAACGAGCTCCTACGAGCAGTACTTC CASSKRQARTSSYEQYF
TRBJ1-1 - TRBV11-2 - TGTGCCAGCAAATCCACGAAGGACAACACTGAAGCTTTCTTT CASKSTKDNTEAFF
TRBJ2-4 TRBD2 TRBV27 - TGTGCCAGCAGTAAACTAGCGGGAGGGCCCCAAAACATTCAGTACTTC CASSKLAGGPQNIQYF
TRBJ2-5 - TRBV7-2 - TGTGCCAGCAGCTTAGTTAGCCTGGAGACCCAGTACTTC CASSLVSLETQYF
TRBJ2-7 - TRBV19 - TGTGCCAGTAGTACCGGGCCCTACGAGCAGTACTTC CASSTGPYEQYF
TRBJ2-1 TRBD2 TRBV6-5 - TGTGCCAGCAGTATAGCGGGAGTCAACAATGAGCAGTTCTTC CASSIAGVNNEQFF
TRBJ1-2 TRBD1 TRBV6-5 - TGTGCCAGCACCCCGACAGGGGGCGTGTTCGGCTACACCTTC CASTPTGGVFGYTF
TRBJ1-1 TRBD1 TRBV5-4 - TGTGCCAGCAGCTTGGTGGGACAGCACACTGAAGCTTTCTTT CASSLVGQHTEAFF
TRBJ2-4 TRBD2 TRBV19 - TGTGCCAGCCGCGACGCGGGAGGGCCGAGAGGGGACATTCAGTACTTC CASRDAGGPRGDIQYF
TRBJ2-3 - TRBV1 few TGCACCAGCAGCCAAGATCTTGCTGAGTCCCAGACGCAGTATTTT CTSSQDLAESQTQYF